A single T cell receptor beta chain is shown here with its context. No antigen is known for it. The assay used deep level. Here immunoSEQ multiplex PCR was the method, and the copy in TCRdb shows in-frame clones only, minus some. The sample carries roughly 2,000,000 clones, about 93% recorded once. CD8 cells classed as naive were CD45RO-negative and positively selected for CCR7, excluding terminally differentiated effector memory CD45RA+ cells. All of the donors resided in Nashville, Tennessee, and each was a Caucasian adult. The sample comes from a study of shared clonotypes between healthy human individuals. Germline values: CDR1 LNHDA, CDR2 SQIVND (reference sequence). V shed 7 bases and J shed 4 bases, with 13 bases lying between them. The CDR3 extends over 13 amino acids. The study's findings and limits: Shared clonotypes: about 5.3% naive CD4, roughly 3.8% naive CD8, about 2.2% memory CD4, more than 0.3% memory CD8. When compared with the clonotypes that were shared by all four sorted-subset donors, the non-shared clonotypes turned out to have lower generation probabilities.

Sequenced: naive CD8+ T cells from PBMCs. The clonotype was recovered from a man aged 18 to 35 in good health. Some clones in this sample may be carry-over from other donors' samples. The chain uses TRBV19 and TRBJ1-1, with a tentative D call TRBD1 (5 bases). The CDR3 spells CASKPPGVTEAFF. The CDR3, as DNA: TGTGCCAGTAAGCCTCCGGGGGTCACTGAAGCTTTCTTT.